These T cell receptor beta chains were read from a single sample in a study of beta chain features in type 1 diabetes. TCRdb's table, derived via immunoSEQ multiplex PCR, lists solely in-frame clones and lacks some. The table lists 300,000 to 350,000 clones, about 14% of them singletons. Sequenced sample: naive CD4+ T cells from blood. The receptors stem from a woman aged 18-29 years with type 1 diabetes. Each CDR3 is given with its conserved first and last residue. A D gene is named only where the DNA matches it firmly. Only part of the rows carry a size: once, few, many, or a class if the clone is expanded.

>TRBD1|.|TRBJ2-1|TRBV5-1|14
TGCGCCAGCAGCGTCAGGACAGGGTATTATGAGCAGTTCTTC
CASSVRTGYYEQFF
>.|.|TRBJ1-1|TRBV7-2|14
TGTGCCAGCAGCTTAGCGGGCAGGGTCACTGAAGCTTTCTTT
CASSLAGRVTEAFF
>TRBD2|few|TRBJ2-7|TRBV29-1|16
TGCAGCGTTAGGCTAGCGGGAGGGATAGGCACTGCCGAGCAGTACTTC
CSVRLAGGIGTAEQYF
>TRBD1|.|TRBJ2-2|TRBV7-9|17
TGTGCCAGCAGCTTATCAGCACCGGGACAGGGAACCGGGGAGCTGTTTTTT
CASSLSAPGQGTGELFF
>TRBD2|.|TRBJ2-7|TRBV28|15
TGTGCCAGCAGTTTATTAGCGGGAGAAACCTACGAGCAGTACTTC
CASSLLAGETYEQYF
>TRBD1|.|TRBJ1-4|TRBV15|14
TGTGCCACCAGCAGGGACAGGGGGAATGAAAAACTGTTTTTT
CATSRDRGNEKLFF
>.|.|TRBJ1-2|TRBV5-1|11
TGCGCCAGCGGCCAGGGATATGGCTACACCTTC
CASGQGYGYTF
>TRBD1|.|TRBJ1-2|TRBV11-1|15
TGTGCCAGCAGCTTCGACAGGGACCCTAACTATGGCTACACCTTC
CASSFDRDPNYGYTF
>TRBD1|few|TRBJ1-1|TRBV5-1|16
TGCGCCAGCAGCTCCCCGGACAGGGGTACCCATACCGAAGCTTTCTTT
CASSSPDRGTHTEAFF
>.|.|TRBJ1-4|TRBV19|14
TGTGCCAGTAGTAATGGAGGGATTAAGGAAAAACTGTTTTTT
CASSNGGIKEKLFF
>.|few|TRBJ2-2|TRBV11-2|14
TGTGCCAGCAGCCCGCAGGGAGGCACCGGGGAGCTGTTTTTT
CASSPQGGTGELFF
>.|.|TRBJ2-1|TRBV5-1|15
TGCGCCAGCCGCCTACAGGGAGAATCCTACAATGAGCAGTTCTTC
CASRLQGESYNEQFF
>.|few|TRBJ2-3|TRBV19|16
TGTGCCAGTAGTATATTTGGAGGGACTAGCACAGATACGCAGTATTTT
CASSIFGGTSTDTQYF
>.|few|TRBJ2-5|TRBV29-1|14
TGCAGCGTTGAAGATATCGGAAGGAGAGAGACCCAGTACTTC
CSVEDIGRRETQYF
>.|.|TRBJ1-1|TRBV27|12
TGTGCCAGCAGTCCCCGGGGAGGTGAAGCTTTCTTT
CASSPRGGEAFF
>.|few|TRBJ1-2|TRBV5-6|13
TGTGCCAGCAGCGACCGGGGGGCTGGGGGCTACACCTTC
CASSDRGAGGYTF
>.|few|TRBJ2-1|TRBV28|11
TGTGCCAGCAGTTCTTCAGCGGAGCAGTTCTTC
CASSSSAEQFF
>.|.|TRBJ1-1|TRBV28|16
TGTGCCAGCAGTTTAGGATGGAGGGCAGGGAGGACTGAAGCTTTCTTT
CASSLGWRAGRTEAFF
>TRBD2|.|TRBJ2-7|TRBV28|16
TGTGCCAGCACCCCACCACCGGCTAGCGGGACCTACGAGCAGTACTTC
CASTPPPASGTYEQYF
>TRBD1|.|TRBJ2-5|TRBV2|15
TGTGCCAGCAGTAGAGACAGGGGGATCCAAGAGACCCAGTACTTC
CASSRDRGIQETQYF
>.|few|TRBJ2-2|TRBV28|13
TGTGCCAGCAGTTTATCTTGGCGGGCGGAGCTGTTTTTT
CASSLSWRAELFF
>TRBD1|few|TRBJ1-4|TRBV19|13
TGTGCCAGTAGCGGACAGGAGAATGAAAAACTGTTTTTT
CASSGQENEKLFF
>.|few|TRBJ2-2|TRBV4-3|15
TGCGCCAGCAGCCAAGGAGGGAGTGACACCGGGGAGCTGTTTTTT
CASSQGGSDTGELFF
>.|.|TRBJ2-1|TRBV19|13
TGTGCCAGTAGAAATAGCCGTGGTAATGAGCAGTTCTTC
CASRNSRGNEQFF
>.|few|TRBJ1-2|TRBV30|17
TGTGCCTGGAGTGTTTCAAAAATTGGAGGGTATAACTATGGCTACACCTTC
CAWSVSKIGGYNYGYTF
>.|few|TRBJ1-2|TRBV6-5|16
TGTGCCAGCAGTTACTCGGCGGGGGGCTCTTCCTATGGCTACACCTTC
CASSYSAGGSSYGYTF
>TRBD2|few|TRBJ2-1|TRBV6-5|15
TGTGCCAGCAGAAAACCGATAGCGGGAGTGGGTGAGCAGTTCTTC
CASRKPIAGVGEQFF
>.|.|TRBJ2-3|TRBV7-9|15
TGTGCCGTAGCGGAGGGCCTTGGGAGCACAGATACGCAGTATTTT
CAVAEGLGSTDTQYF
>.|.|TRBJ2-7|TRBV30|14
TGTGCCTGGAGCCGGCAGGGGCCCGTCTACGAGCAGTACTTC
CAWSRQGPVYEQYF
>.|.|TRBJ2-1|TRBV4-3|15
TGCGCCAGCAGCCAAGAGTACAGGGCTTACAATGAGCAGTTCTTC
CASSQEYRAYNEQFF
>.|.|TRBJ1-5|TRBV30|14
TGTGCCTGGAGGGTCACAGGGTCGAATCAGCCCCAGCATTTT
CAWRVTGSNQPQHF
>TRBD1|.|TRBJ1-2|TRBV30|14
TGTGCCGGGGGCCGGACAGGGTCAAACTATGGCTACACCTTC
CAGGRTGSNYGYTF
>.|few|TRBJ1-1|TRBV30|15
TGTGCCTGGAGTCCGTTGGACAGAATGAACACTGAAGCTTTCTTT
CAWSPLDRMNTEAFF
>.|.|TRBJ2-1|TRBV7-2|17
TGTGCCAGCAGCTCGCCCCCCCCAAGAGGGAAACACAATGAGCAGTTCTTC
CASSSPPPRGKHNEQFF
>.|.|TRBJ1-4|TRBV7-6|15
TGTGCCAGCAGCTTAGCCGGGGATTCTAATGAAAAACTGTTTTTT
CASSLAGDSNEKLFF
>.|.|TRBJ1-1|TRBV5-6|12
TGTGCCAGCAGCTCACAGGGTCCCGGAGCTTTCTTT
CASSSQGPGAFF
>.|.|TRBJ1-2|TRBV19|14
TGTGCCAGTAGCCCCTCAGAGGCCCGTCTCGGCTACACCTTC
CASSPSEARLGYTF
>.|few|TRBJ2-1|TRBV29-1|15
TGCAGCGTTCACAGGAGCGGGTCAATACCCAATGAGCAGTTCTTC
CSVHRSGSIPNEQFF
>TRBD1|.|TRBJ2-5|TRBV11-2|15
TGTGCCAGCAGCTTAGGGACAGGCGGTAAAGGGACCCAGTACTTC
CASSLGTGGKGTQYF